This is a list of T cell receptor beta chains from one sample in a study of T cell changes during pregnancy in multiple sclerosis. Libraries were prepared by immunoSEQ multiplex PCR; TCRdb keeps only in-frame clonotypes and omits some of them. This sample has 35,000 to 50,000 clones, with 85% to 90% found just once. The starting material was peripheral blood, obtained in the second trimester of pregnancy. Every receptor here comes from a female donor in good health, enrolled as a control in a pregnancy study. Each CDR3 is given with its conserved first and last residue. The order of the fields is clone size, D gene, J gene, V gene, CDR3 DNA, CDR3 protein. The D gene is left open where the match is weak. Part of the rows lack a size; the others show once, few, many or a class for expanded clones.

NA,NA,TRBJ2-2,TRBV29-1,TGCAGCGCGAAAGGGGCAATTGCCGGGGAGCTGTTTTTT,CSAKGAIAGELFF
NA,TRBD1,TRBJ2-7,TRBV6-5,TGTGCCAGCAGGGAAAGGGGGCCCTACGAGCAGTACTTC,CASRERGPYEQYF
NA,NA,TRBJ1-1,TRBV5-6,TGTGCCAGCAGATCGACAGAGAACACTGAAGCTTTCTTT,CASRSTENTEAFF
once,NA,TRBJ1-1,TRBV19,TGTGCCAGTAGTTCAGTAATGAACACTGAAGCTTTCTTT,CASSSVMNTEAFF
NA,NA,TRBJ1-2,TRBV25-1,TGTGCCAGCAGTGAATATCACAGGAACTATGGCTACACCTTC,CASSEYHRNYGYTF
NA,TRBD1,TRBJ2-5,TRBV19,TGTGCCAGTAGCTCACAGGGGAAGGAGACCCAGTACTTC,CASSSQGKETQYF
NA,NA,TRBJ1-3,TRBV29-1,TGCAGCGCCGCGGCCCTCGAGTACGGCGGGAAGGCTGGAAACACCATATATTTT,CSAAALEYGGKAGNTIYF
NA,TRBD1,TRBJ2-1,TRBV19,TGTGCCAGTAGTATTGGGGGACAGGGGGCCCGAAATGAGCAGTTCTTC,CASSIGGQGARNEQFF
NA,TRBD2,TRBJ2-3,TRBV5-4,TGTGCCAGCAGCGGGGGACTAGGCACAGATACGCAGTATTTT,CASSGGLGTDTQYF
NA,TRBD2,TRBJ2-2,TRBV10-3,TGTGCCATCAGTGAGTCGTCGAGCGGGGCTACCGGGGAGCTGTTTTTT,CAISESSSGATGELFF
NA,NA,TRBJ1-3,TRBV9,TGTGCCAGCAGCGTAGTTCCCGGGTTGGGAGAAAGAAACACCATATATTTT,CASSVVPGLGERNTIYF
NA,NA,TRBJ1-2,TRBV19,TGTGCCAGTAGTATAACAGCTTTGAATGGCTACACCTTC,CASSITALNGYTF
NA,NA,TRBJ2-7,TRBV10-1,TGCGCCAGCAGTGAGTCTCTGACATCGAGCTCCTACGAGCAGTACTTC,CASSESLTSSSYEQYF
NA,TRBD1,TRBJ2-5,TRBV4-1,TGCGCCAGCAGACAAGAGGTTGCCGGACAGGGAAAGACCCAGTACTTC,CASRQEVAGQGKTQYF
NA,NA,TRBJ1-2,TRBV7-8,TGTGCCAGCAGCTTGCAGGGTTCTAGGGGCTACACCTTC,CASSLQGSRGYTF
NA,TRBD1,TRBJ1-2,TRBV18,TGTGCCAGCTCACCAACCGGGACAGGGTCTTCCTATGGCTACACCTTC,CASSPTGTGSSYGYTF
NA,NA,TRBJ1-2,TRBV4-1,TGCGCCAGCAGCCAAGGGGCTTATGGCTACACCTTC,CASSQGAYGYTF
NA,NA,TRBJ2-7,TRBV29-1,TGCAGCGTTGAGGGGGCATCATACGAGCAGTACTTC,CSVEGASYEQYF
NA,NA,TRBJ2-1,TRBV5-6,TGTGCCAGCAGCCGAGAACGGGGTGAGCAGTTCTTC,CASSRERGEQFF
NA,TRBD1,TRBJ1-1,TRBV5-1,TGCGCCAGCAGCTTGGGACAGGGGGGAATGGGCACTGAAGCTTTCTTT,CASSLGQGGMGTEAFF
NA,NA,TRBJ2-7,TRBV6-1,TGTGCCAGCAGTTCCCCCTCCGAGCAGTACTTC,CASSSPSEQYF
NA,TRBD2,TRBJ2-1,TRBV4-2,TGTGCCAGCAGCCGGCGGGGGGTTGACAATGAGCAGTTCTTC,CASSRRGVDNEQFF
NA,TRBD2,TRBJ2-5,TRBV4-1,TGCGCCAGCAGCCAACTAGCGGGAGCTGGGGAGACCCAGTACTTC,CASSQLAGAGETQYF
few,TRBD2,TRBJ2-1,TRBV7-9,TGTGCCAGTTCACTAGCGGGGGACAACAATGAGCAGTTCTTC,CASSLAGDNNEQFF
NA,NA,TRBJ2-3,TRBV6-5,TGTGCCAGCAGTTCCCGGCCGGGGACACCCGGGGATTTT,CASSSRPGTPGDF
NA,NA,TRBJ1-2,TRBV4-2,TGTGCCAGCAGCCCCTCGGGGGGCGACTATGGCTACACCTTC,CASSPSGGDYGYTF
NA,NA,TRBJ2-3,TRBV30,TGTGCCTGGAGTGCTGAGTTGAATACGCAGTATTTT,CAWSAELNTQYF
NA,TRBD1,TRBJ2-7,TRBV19,TGTGCCAGTAGGGGCCGGGACAGCTACGAGCAGTACTTC,CASRGRDSYEQYF
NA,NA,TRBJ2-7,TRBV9,TGTGCCAGCAGCCCCTTAGGGCCAGGGGCGGCCTACGAGCAGTACTTC,CASSPLGPGAAYEQYF
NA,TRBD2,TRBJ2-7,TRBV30,TGTGCCTGGAGTCTGACTAGCGGGAGTTTCGAGCAGTACTTC,CAWSLTSGSFEQYF
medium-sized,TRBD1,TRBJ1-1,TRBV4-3,TGCGCCAGCAGCCAAGATATCCCCCGGACAGGATGGATGAACACTGAAGCTTTCTTT,CASSQDIPRTGWMNTEAFF
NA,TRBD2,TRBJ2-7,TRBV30,TGTGCCTGGAGAGGATTTGCGGGGGGTCACCTCTACGAGCAGTACTTC,CAWRGFAGGHLYEQYF
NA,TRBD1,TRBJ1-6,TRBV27,TGTGCCAGCAGGTTGACAGGGATGGGTTCACCCCTCCACTTT,CASRLTGMGSPLHF
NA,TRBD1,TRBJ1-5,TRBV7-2,TGTGCCAGCAAGGGACAGGGGAAAAACCAGCCCCAGCATTTT,CASKGQGKNQPQHF
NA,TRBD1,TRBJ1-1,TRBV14,TGTGCCAGCAGCCAAGACCAGACAGGGGGTCGTGGAGCTTTCTTT,CASSQDQTGGRGAFF
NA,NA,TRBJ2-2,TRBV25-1,TGTGCCAGCAGTGAAAACAGGGTCACCGGGGAGCTGTTTTTT,CASSENRVTGELFF
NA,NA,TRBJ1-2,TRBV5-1,TGCGCCAGCAGCTTGGACTCATCAGGGGCTTCGGGTGGCTACACCTTC,CASSLDSSGASGGYTF
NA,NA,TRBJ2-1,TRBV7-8,TGTGCCAGCAGCTTAGAAATCGGGTTGAGCTCCTACAATGAGCAGTTCTTC,CASSLEIGLSSYNEQFF
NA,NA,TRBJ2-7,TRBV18,TGTGCCAGCTCACCAATGCACACTACCTACGAGCAGTACTTC,CASSPMHTTYEQYF
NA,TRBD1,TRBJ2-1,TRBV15,TGTGCCACCAGCAGGCCTGACAGGGGGCTCTACAATGAGCAGTTCTTC,CATSRPDRGLYNEQFF
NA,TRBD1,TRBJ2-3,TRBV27,TGTGCCAGCAGTGATCCGGGACAGGGGAGCACAGATACGCAGTATTTT,CASSDPGQGSTDTQYF
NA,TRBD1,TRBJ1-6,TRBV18,TGTGCCAGCTTGCGGACAGGGGACTCACCCCTCCACTTT,CASLRTGDSPLHF